The source of this T cell receptor (beta chain) is a study of blood T cell repertoires in COVID-19. Overall study context: COVID-19 samples collected from the United States, Italy and Spain covered acute and convalescent phases. The cDNA or gDNA used as material had been derived from T cells, B-cell-depleted T cells, or PBMCs.

TCRdb's table, derived via immunoSEQ multiplex PCR, lists solely in-frame clones and lacks some. The sample holds 70,000 to 80,000 clones, under 95% seen once. The CDR3 sequence is 14 residues long. With 2 bases removed from V and 1 base from J, the gap between germline ends came to 5 bases. CDR1 and CDR2 from the germline V gene are SGHTA and FQGNSA. The sample was peripheral blood. This TCR derives from a human donor in a cohort sampled during active COVID-19. This chain joins TRBV7-2 and TRBJ2-2; a possible D gene is TRBD1 (5 bases). The CDR3 protein is CASSLRGNTGELFF. CDR3 bases: TGTGCCAGCAGCTTAAGGGGGAACACCGGGGAGCTGTTTTTT.